The 3 T cell receptor beta chains below all came from one sample that was sequenced in a study of identical twins. TCRdb fed the 5' RACE reads into MiXCR, producing one record per CDR3 protein. The table has approximately 260,000 distinct CDR3 sequences, about 8.9% seen once; the top ten hold less than 4%. These data also featured in a second study, about yellow fever vaccine responses in identical twins.

The specimen was CD8+ T cells sorted from blood. These receptors originate from a young woman in good health.

The chain has TRBV4-3 and TRBJ2-2, with TRBD1 matching 10 bases. With 4 bases clipped from V and 9 bases from J, the junction kept 5 bases outside the gene matches. There are 14 residues in the CDR3. Germline assignment: CDR1 LGHNA and CDR2 YSLEER. DNA of the CDR3: TGCGCCAGCAGCCCTCGGACAGGGGGGAGGGAGCTGTTTTTT. As protein: CASSPRTGGRELFF.

This chain connects TRBV7-9 to TRBJ2-3; D might be TRBD2 (5 bases). Germline CDR1 is SEHNR and CDR2 is FQNEAQ (reference sequence). V lost 1 base and J lost 6, with 11 bases in between. The CDR3 is 14 residues long. The CDR3 coding sequence is TGTGCCAGCAGCTTAGATCCGGAGGCGGATACGCAGTATTTT. Translated: CASSLDPEADTQYF.

The gene calls are TRBV4-3 and TRBJ2-1; 9 positions match TRBD2. Per germline, CDR1 LGHNA and CDR2 YSLEER. Trimming cost V 0 bases and J 4 bases; bases outside gene matches: 4. The CDR3 contains 16 residues. CDR3 DNA: TGCGCCAGCAGCCAAGATGGCGCGGGAGGGTACAATGAGCAGTTCTTC. This sequence encodes CASSQDGAGGYNEQFF.